Sequencing of this T cell receptor (beta chain) was carried out in a study of OX40 agonist ivuxolimab in advanced cancers. Repertoires were generated with immunoSEQ multiplex PCR, while TCRdb's copy carries only in-frame clones and drops some. The sample has about 120,000 clones, around 89% seen once. This clone has a handful of counts. Autoimmune disease history or systemic immunosuppression led to patients being barred. The material was CD4+ or CD8+ T cells sorted from blood, obtained in a trial of the OX40 agonist ivuxolimab. This clonotype was sampled from an adult with an advanced solid tumor such as melanoma, head and neck, liver or kidney cancer.

The CDR3 nucleotides read TGCGCCAGCAGCTTAATTGGGAACACTGAAGCTTTCTTT. Its protein is CASSLIGNTEAFF. This chain joins TRBV5-1 and TRBJ1-1; D remains unclear. Germline V lookup: CDR1 SGHRS, CDR2 YFSETQ. The CDR3 is 13 residues long. Trimming stripped 2 bases from V and 1 base from J, with 6 bases between.